The clone carrying this T cell receptor beta chain turned up a few times. Its antigen is unknown. The sample belongs to a study of shared clonotypes between healthy human individuals. The study, taken as a whole, reports: In contrast to clonotypes shared by all four donors, non-shared clonotypes had lower generation probabilities. The study generally estimated greater richness for naive than memory subsets.

Original methodology: Filtering of immunoSEQ junctional sequences could not match full-length read filtering. Using immunoSEQ multiplex PCR, the repertoire was profiled, and TCRdb retains in-frame clones only, with some absent. V, J and clone size are those of that table, while D and trimming were read from the DNA. The repertoire holds hundreds of thousands of clones, with around 72% as singletons. V gave up 3 bases and J gave up 2 bases, with 14 bases separating them. The V gene's germline CDR1 is SEHNR and CDR2 FQNEAQ (reference sequence). The CDR3 loop spans 16 amino acids. The TCR sequence derives from a woman in her twenties or thirties in good health. The gene calls are TRBV7-9 and TRBJ1-5, with D unclear. The sample consisted of memory CD4+ T cells sorted from blood. This sample's subset: CD45RA-negative fraction. The CDR3 here is CASSLWVGTGNQPQHF. In nucleotides, the CDR3 is TGTGCCAGCAGCTTGTGGGTCGGAACGGGCAATCAGCCCCAGCATTTT. Using reference TRBV7-9 and TRBJ1-5 for the parts outside the CDR3, the full variable domain is DTGVSQNPRHKITKRGQNVTFRCDPISEHNRLYWYRQTLGQGPEFLTYFQNEAQLEKSRLLSDRFSAERPKGSFSTLEIQRTEQGDSAMYLCASSLWVGTGNQPQHFGDGTRLSIL.